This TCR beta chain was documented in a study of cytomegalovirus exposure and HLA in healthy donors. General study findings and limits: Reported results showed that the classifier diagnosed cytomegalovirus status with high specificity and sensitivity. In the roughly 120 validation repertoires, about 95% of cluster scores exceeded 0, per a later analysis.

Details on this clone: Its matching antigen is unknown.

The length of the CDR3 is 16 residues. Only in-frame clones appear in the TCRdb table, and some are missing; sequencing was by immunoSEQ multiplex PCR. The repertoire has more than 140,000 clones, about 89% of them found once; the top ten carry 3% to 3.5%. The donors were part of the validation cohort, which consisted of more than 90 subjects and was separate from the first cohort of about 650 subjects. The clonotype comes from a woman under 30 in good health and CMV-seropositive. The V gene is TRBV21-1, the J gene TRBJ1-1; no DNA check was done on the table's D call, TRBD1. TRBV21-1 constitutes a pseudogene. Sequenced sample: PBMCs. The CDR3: CASSPGGSQGSTEAFF. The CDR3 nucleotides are TGTGCCAGCAGTCCAGGAGGCTCACAGGGGAGCACTGAAGCTTTCTTT.